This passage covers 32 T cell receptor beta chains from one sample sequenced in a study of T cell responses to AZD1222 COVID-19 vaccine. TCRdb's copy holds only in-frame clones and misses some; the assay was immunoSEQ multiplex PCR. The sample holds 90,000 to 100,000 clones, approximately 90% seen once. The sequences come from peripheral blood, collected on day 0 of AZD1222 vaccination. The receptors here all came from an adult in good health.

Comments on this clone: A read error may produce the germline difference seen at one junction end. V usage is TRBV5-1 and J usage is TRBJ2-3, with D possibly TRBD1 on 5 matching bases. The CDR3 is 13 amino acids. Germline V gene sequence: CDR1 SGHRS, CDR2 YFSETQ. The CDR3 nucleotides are TGTGCCAGCAGTACACAGGTCACAGATACGCAGTATTTT. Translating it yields CASSTQVTDTQYF.

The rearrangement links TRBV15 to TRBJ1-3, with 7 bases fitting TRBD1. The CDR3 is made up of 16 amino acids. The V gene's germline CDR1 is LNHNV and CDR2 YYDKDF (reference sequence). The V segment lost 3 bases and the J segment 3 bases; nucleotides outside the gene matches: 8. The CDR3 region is CATSRQTGADGNTIYF. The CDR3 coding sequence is TGTGCCACCAGCAGGCAAACAGGGGCAGATGGAAACACCATATATTTT.

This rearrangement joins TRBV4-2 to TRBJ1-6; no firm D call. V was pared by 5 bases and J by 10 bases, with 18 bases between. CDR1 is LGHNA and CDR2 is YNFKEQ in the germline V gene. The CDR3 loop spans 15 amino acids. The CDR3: CASSTENRLGSPLHF. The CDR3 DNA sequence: TGTGCCAGCAGCACCGAAAACCGTCTCGGGTCACCCCTCCACTTT.

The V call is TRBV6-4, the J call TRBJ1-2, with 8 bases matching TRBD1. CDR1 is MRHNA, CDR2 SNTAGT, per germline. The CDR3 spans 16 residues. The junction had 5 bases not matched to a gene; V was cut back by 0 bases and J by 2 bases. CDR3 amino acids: CASSDSSAGGNYGYTF. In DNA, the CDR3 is TGTGCCAGCAGTGACTCGTCGGCAGGGGGCAACTATGGCTACACCTTC.

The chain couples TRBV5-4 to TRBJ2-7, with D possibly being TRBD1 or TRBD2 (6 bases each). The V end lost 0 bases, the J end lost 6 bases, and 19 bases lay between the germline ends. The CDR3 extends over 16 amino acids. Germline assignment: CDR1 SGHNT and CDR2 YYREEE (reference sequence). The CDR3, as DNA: TGTGCCAGCAGCTTGGCCGTAAAGAAAGGGGGGCCCGAGCAGTACTTC. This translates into CASSLAVKKGGPEQYF.

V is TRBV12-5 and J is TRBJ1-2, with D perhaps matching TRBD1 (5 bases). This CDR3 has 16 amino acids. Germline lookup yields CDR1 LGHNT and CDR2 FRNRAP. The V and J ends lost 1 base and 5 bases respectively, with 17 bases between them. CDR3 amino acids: CASGLAPGTLIYGYTF. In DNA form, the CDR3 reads TGTGCTAGTGGTTTGGCCCCCGGGACCTTAATATATGGCTACACCTTC.

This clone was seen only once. The CDR3 nucleotides read TGTGCCAGCAGAGGGGTGGGCACTGAAGCTTTCTTT. It codes for CASRGVGTEAFF. The chain recombines TRBV6-5 with TRBJ1-1; tentatively, D is TRBD1 (5 bases). V was shortened by 6 bases and J by 4 bases, with 9 bases between the two germline ends. The CDR3 totals 12 residues. The germline CDR1 and CDR2 sequences are MNHEY and SVGAGI.

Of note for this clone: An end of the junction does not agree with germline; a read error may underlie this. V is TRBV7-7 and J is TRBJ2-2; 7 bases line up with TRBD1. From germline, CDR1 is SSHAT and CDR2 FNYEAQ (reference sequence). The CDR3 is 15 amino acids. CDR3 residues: CASKSGTDNTGELFF. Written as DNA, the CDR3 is TGTGCTAGCAAATCCGGGACAGATAACACCGGGGAGCTGTTTTTT.

In nucleotides, the CDR3 is TGTGCCAGCAGCTTAGGGACAGACTATGGCTACACCTTC. Translation gives CASSLGTDYGYTF. The rearrangement uses TRBV7-2 and TRBJ1-2, with a possible D match to TRBD1 (6 bases). CDR3 size: 13 residues. CDR1 SGHTA and CDR2 FQGNSA come from the germline V gene. The V end lost 1 base, the J end lost 3 bases, and 6 bases lay between the germline ends.

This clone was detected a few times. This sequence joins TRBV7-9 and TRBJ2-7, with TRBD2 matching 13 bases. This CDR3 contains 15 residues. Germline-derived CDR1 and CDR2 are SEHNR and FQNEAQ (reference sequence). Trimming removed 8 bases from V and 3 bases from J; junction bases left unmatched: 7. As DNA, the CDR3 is TGTGCCAGCGACAAGGGACTAGCGGGGTTCTACGAGCAGTACTTC. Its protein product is CASDKGLAGFYEQYF.

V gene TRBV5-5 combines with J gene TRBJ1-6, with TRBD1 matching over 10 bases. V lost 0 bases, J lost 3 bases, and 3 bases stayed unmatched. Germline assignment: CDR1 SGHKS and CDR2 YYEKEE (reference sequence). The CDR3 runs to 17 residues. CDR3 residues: CASSLGDRGFYNSPLHF. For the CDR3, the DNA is TGTGCCAGCAGCTTGGGGGACAGGGGTTTCTATAATTCACCCCTCCACTTT. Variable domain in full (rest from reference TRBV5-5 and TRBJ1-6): DAGVTQSPTHLIKTRGQQVTLRCSPISGHKSVSWYQQVLGQGPQFIFQYYEKEERGRGNFPDRFSARQFPNYSSELNVNALLLGDSALYLCASSLGDRGFYNSPLHFGNGTRLTVT.

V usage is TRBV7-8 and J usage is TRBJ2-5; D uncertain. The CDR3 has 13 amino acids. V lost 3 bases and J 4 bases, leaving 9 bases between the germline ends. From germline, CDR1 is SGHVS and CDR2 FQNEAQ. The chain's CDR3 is CASSFFAGETQYF. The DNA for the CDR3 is TGTGCCAGCAGCTTCTTCGCTGGAGAGACCCAGTACTTC.

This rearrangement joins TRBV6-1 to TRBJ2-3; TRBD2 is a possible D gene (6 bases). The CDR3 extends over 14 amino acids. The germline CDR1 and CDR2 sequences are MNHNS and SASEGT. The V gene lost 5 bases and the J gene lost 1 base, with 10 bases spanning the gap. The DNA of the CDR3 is TGTGCCAGCAGTTTCGGAGGGCGCACAGATACGCAGTATTTT. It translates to CASSFGGRTDTQYF.

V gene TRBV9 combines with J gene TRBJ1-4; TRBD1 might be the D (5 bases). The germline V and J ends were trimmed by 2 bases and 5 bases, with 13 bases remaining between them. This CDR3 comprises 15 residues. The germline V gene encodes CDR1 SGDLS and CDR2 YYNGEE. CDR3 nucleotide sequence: TGTGCCAGCAGCGTGAGGGCGGGGGTGAATGAAAAACTGTTTTTT. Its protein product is CASSVRAGVNEKLFF.

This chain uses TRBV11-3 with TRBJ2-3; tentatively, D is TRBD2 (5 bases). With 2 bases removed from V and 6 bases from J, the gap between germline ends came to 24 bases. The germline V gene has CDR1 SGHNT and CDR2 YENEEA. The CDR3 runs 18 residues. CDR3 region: CASSLHPPSGVGVDTQYF. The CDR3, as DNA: TGTGCCAGCAGCTTACACCCCCCGTCCGGGGTTGGTGTGGATACGCAGTATTTT.

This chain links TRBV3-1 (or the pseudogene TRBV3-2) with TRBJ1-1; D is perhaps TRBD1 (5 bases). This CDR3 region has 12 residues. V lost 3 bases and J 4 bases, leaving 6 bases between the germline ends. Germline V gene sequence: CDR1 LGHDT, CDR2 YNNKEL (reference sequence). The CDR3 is CASSQRGTEAFF. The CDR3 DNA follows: TGTGCCAGCAGCCAGAGGGGCACTGAAGCTTTCTTT.

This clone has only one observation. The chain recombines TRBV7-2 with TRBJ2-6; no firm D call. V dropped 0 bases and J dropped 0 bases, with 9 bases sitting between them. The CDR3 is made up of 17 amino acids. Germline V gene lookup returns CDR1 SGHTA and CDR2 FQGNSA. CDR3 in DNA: TGTGCCAGCAGCTTAGCGTTGCCAAACTCTGGGGCCAACGTCCTGACTTTC. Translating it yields CASSLALPNSGANVLTF.

DNA for the CDR3: TGTGCCAGCAGCTTGACAGGGAACGAGCAGTACTTC. Amino acids: CASSLTGNEQYF. The chain joins TRBV7-3 to TRBJ2-7; the match to TRBD1 covers 7 bases. The junction had 1 base not matched to a gene; V was cut back by 3 bases and J by 5 bases. Germline CDR1 and CDR2: SGHTA and FQGTGA. This CDR3 is 12 amino acids long.

As DNA, the CDR3 is TGTGCCAGCAGCCCAATGGACAGCTACGAGCAGTACGTC. Protein product: CASSPMDSYEQYV. This chain connects TRBV7-8 to TRBJ2-7, with D possibly TRBD1 on 6 matching bases. V shed 5 bases and J shed 3 bases, with 11 bases lying between them. The CDR3 loop spans 13 amino acids. Per the germline V gene, CDR1 is SGHVS and CDR2 is FQNEAQ.

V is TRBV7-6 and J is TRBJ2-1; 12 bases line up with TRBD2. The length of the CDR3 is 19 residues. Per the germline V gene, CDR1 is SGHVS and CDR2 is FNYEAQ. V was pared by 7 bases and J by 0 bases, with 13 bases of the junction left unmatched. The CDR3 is CASTLGLAGGPGSYNEQFF. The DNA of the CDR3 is TGTGCCAGCACCCTGGGCCTAGCGGGAGGGCCGGGCTCCTACAATGAGCAGTTCTTC. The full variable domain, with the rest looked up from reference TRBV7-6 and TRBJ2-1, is GAGVSQSPRYKVTKRGQDVALRCDPISGHVSLYWYRQALGQGPEFLTYFNYEAQQDKSGLPNDRFSAERPEGSISTLTIQRTEQRDSAMYRCASTLGLAGGPGSYNEQFFGPGTRLTVL.

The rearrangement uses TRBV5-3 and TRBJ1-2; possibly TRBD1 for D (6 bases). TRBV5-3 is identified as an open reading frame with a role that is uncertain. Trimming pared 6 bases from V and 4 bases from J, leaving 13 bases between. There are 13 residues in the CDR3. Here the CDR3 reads CARTPGHLYGYTF. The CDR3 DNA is TGTGCCAGAACTCCGGGACACCTCTATGGCTACACCTTC.

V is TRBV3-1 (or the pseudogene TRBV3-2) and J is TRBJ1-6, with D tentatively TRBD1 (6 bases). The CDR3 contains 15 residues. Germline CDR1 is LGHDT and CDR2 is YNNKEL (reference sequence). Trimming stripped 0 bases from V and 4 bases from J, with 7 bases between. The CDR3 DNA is TGTGCCAGCAGCCAAGAACAGGGTTATAATTCACCCCTCCACTTT. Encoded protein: CASSQEQGYNSPLHF.

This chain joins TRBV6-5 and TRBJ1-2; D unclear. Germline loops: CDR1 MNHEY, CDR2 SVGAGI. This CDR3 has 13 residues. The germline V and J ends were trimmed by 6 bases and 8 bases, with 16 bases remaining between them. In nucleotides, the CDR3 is TGTGCCAGCAGCCCGACGGGCCGTTACGGCTACACCTTC. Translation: CASSPTGRYGYTF.

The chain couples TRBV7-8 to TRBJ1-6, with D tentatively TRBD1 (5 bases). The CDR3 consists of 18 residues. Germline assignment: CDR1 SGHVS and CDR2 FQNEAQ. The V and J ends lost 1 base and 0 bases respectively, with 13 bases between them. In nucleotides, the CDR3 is TGTGCCAGCAGCTTAGACCCCGGGGCCAGCTCCTATAATTCACCCCTCCACTTT. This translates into CASSLDPGASSYNSPLHF.

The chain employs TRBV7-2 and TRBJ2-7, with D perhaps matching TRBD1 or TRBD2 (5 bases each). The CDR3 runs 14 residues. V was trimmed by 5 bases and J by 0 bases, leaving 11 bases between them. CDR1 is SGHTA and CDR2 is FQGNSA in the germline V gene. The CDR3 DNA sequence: TGTGCCAGCAGCCCGTGGGGGAACTCCTACGAGCAGTACTTC. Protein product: CASSPWGNSYEQYF.

The CDR3 region has the DNA TGTGCCAGCAACCCGGGAGCGGGGGGGCTGGGACCCGGGGAGCTGTTTTTT. This codes for CASNPGAGGLGPGELFF. This chain links TRBV7-2 with TRBJ2-2; TRBD2 matches 10 bases. J lost 6 bases, V lost 7 bases, and 14 bases had no gene match. The CDR3 has 17 residues. Germline loops: CDR1 SGHTA, CDR2 FQGNSA.

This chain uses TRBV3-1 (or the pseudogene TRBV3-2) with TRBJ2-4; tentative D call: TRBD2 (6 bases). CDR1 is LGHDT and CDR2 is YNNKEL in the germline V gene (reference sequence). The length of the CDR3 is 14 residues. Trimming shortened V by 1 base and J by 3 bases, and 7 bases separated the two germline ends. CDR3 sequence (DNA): TGTGCCAGCAGCCAAGTGGGAGGCAAAAACATTCAGTACTTC. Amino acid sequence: CASSQVGGKNIQYF.

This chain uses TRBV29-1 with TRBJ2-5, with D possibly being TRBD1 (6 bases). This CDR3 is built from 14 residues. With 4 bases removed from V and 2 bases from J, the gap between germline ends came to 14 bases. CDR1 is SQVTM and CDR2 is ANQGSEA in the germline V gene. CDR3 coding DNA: TGCAGCGTTGTTCAACAGGGAAGGCAAGAGACCCAGTACTTC. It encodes CSVVQQGRQETQYF. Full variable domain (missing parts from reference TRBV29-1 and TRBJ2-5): SAVISQKPSRDICQRGTSLTIQCQVDSQVTMMFWYRQQPGQSLTLIATANQGSEATYESGFVIDKFPISRPNLTFSTLTVSNMSPEDSSIYLCSVVQQGRQETQYFGPGTRLLVL.

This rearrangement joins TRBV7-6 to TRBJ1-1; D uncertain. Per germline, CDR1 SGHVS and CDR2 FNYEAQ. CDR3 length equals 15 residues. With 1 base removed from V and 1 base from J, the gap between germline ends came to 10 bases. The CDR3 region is CASSLEGFANTEAFF. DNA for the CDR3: TGTGCCAGCAGCTTAGAAGGGTTCGCGAACACTGAAGCTTTCTTT.

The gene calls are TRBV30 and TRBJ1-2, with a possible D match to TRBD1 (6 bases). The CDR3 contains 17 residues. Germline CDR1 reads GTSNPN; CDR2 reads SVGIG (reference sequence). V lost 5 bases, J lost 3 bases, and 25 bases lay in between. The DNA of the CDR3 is TGTGCCTGGCACAGATCGGGCGTAGGGACACTGGACTATGGCTACACCTTC. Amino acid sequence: CAWHRSGVGTLDYGYTF.

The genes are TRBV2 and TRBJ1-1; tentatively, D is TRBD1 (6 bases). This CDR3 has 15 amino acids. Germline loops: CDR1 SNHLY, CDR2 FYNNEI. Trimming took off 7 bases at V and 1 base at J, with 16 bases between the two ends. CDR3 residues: CASTRPEQGNTEAFF. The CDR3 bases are TGTGCCAGCACTCGCCCCGAACAGGGGAACACTGAAGCTTTCTTT.

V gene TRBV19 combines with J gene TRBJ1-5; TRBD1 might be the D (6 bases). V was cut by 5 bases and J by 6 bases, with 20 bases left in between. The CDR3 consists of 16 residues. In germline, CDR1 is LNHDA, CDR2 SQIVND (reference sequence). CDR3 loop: CASSVPGQSFGQPQHF. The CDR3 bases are TGTGCCAGTAGTGTCCCGGGACAATCGTTCGGTCAGCCCCAGCATTTT.